This passage covers 20 T cell receptor beta chains from one sample sequenced in a study of neoadjuvant anti-PD-1 for oral cavity cancer. TCRdb's copy holds only in-frame clones and misses some; the assay was immunoSEQ multiplex PCR. The sample shows about 12,000 clones, around two thirds of them seen only once. Sequences were derived from PBMCs, sampled before nivolumab (anti-PD-1) treatment. All receptors come from a person between 40 and 79 years old with oral cavity squamous cell carcinoma.

The chain couples TRBV5-1 to TRBJ2-1; 13 bases fit TRBD2. Germline values: CDR1 SGHRS, CDR2 YFSETQ. J gave up 5 bases and V 2 bases, and 4 bases lay outside the gene matches. The CDR3 extends over 16 amino acids. CDR3 sequence reads: CASSLQTSGGNNEQFF. The CDR3 region has the DNA TGCGCCAGCAGCTTACAGACTAGCGGGGGGAACAATGAGCAGTTCTTC.

V usage is TRBV7-9 and J usage is TRBJ1-1, with TRBD1 as a possible D gene (5 bases). Germline-derived CDR1 and CDR2 are SEHNR and FQNEAQ (reference sequence). The CDR3 totals 13 residues. V lost 6 bases and J lost 10, with 18 bases in between. CDR3 region: CASSPAGTFLAFF. CDR3 bases: TGTGCCAGCAGTCCCGCCGGGACTTTTTTAGCTTTCTTT. Combining the CDR3 with reference TRBV7-9 and TRBJ1-1 gives the whole variable domain DTGVSQNPRHKITKRGQNVTFRCDPISEHNRLYWYRQTLGQGPEFLTYFQNEAQLEKSRLLSDRFSAERPKGSFSTLEIQRTEQGDSAMYLCASSPAGTFLAFFGQGTRLTVV.

This chain joins TRBV7-9 and TRBJ1-1; D call uncertain. The germline CDR1 and CDR2 sequences are SEHNR and FQNEAQ (reference sequence). Trimming shortened V by 2 bases and J by 4 bases, and 17 bases separated the two germline ends. The CDR3 has 16 amino acids. DNA for the CDR3: TGTGCCAGCAGCTTAACCCCCAATCTTGGTGGCACTGAAGCTTTCTTT. It translates to CASSLTPNLGGTEAFF.

This rearrangement joins TRBV25-1 to TRBJ1-1; D remains ambiguous. The CDR3 has 14 amino acids. Germline-derived CDR1 and CDR2 are MGHDK and SYGVNS. Trimming removed 4 bases from V and 1 base from J, with 10 bases in between. The CDR3 protein is CASSGILKNTEAFF. Here the CDR3 DNA reads TGTGCCAGCAGTGGAATATTGAAGAACACTGAAGCTTTCTTT.

The V gene is TRBV10-2, the J gene TRBJ1-1, with D possibly matching TRBD1 (5 bases). The CDR3 runs 15 residues. Looked up from germline, CDR1 is WSHSY and CDR2 is SAAADI. Trimming removed 5 bases at V and 1 base at J, with 14 bases between. This chain's CDR3 is CASSFLPGQNTEAFF. CDR3 DNA sequence: TGCGCCAGCAGTTTCCTTCCCGGACAGAACACTGAAGCTTTCTTT.

The chain joins TRBV7-9 to TRBJ1-2; D uncertain. Germline CDR1 is SEHNR and CDR2 is FQNEAQ (reference sequence). The CDR3 extends over 14 amino acids. V was shortened by 5 bases and J by 8 bases, with 18 bases between the two germline ends. CDR3 sequence reads: CASSPPSPRDGYTF. CDR3 sequence (DNA): TGTGCCAGCAGCCCCCCATCGCCCCGCGACGGCTACACCTTC. Combining the CDR3 with reference TRBV7-9 and TRBJ1-2 gives the whole variable domain DTGVSQNPRHKITKRGQNVTFRCDPISEHNRLYWYRQTLGQGPEFLTYFQNEAQLEKSRLLSDRFSAERPKGSFSTLEIQRTEQGDSAMYLCASSPPSPRDGYTFGSGTRLTVV.

The chain employs TRBV6-5 and TRBJ1-1; D not resolved. Germline assignment: CDR1 MNHEY and CDR2 SVGAGI. Between the trimmed V and J ends, which lost 7 bases and 1 base, there was a span of 16 bases. This CDR3 has 15 amino acids. Written as DNA, the CDR3 is TGTGCCAGCATCTTATGGACCGCTGAGAACACTGAAGCTTTCTTT. It encodes CASILWTAENTEAFF.

V usage is TRBV6-4 and J usage is TRBJ2-1; D unresolved. CDR1 is MRHNA and CDR2 is SNTAGT in the germline V gene. V lost 2 bases and J lost 4, with 18 bases in between. The CDR3 is made up of 17 amino acids. For the CDR3, the DNA is TGTGCCAGCAGTGACGGTGGGGTCCGTCCTCCGTACAATGAGCAGTTCTTC. Its protein is CASSDGGVRPPYNEQFF.

This clone was seen a handful of times. The V call is TRBV6-1, the J call TRBJ1-6; maybe TRBD1 (6 bases). This CDR3 comprises 15 residues. CDR1 and CDR2 (germline): MNHNS, SASEGT. Trimming took 6 bases from V and 7 from J, leaving 16 bases between them. CDR3 region: CASRALSQGNSPLHF. Written as DNA, the CDR3 is TGTGCCAGCAGGGCCCTCTCACAGGGAAATTCACCCCTCCACTTT.

This clone turned up a few times. This chain connects TRBV2 to TRBJ2-7, with 9 bases matching TRBD2. Germline V gene data show CDR1 as SNHLY and CDR2 as FYNNEI. This CDR3 has 14 amino acids. The V segment lost 7 bases and the J segment 7 bases; nucleotides outside the gene matches: 11. The CDR3 DNA reads as TGTGCCAGCACCCTAGCGGGGCCGGAGAGGGAGCAGTACTTC. It is translated as CASTLAGPEREQYF.

The sample holds a few counts of this clone. This sequence joins TRBV6-5 and TRBJ2-2; no definite D call. Trimming removed 4 bases at V and 5 bases at J, with 11 bases between. The CDR3 extends over 14 amino acids. CDR1 MNHEY and CDR2 SVGAGI come from the germline V gene. CDR3 loop: CASSSQARTGELFF. The CDR3 DNA follows: TGTGCCAGCAGTTCCCAGGCCCGGACCGGGGAGCTGTTTTTT.

This sequence joins TRBV7-2 and TRBJ1-1; D may be TRBD1 (6 bases). CDR1 is SGHTA and CDR2 is FQGNSA in the germline V gene. Trimming shortened V by 5 bases and J by 2 bases, and 12 bases separated the two germline ends. The CDR3 contains 14 residues. The CDR3 here is CASSHTGFNTEAFF. The CDR3 coding sequence is TGTGCCAGCAGCCATACAGGGTTTAACACTGAAGCTTTCTTT.

This clone appeared a single time. The chain has TRBV7-2 and TRBJ1-3; a possible D gene is TRBD1 (5 bases). V was cut by 2 bases and J by 4 bases, with 18 bases left in between. Germline V gives CDR1 SGHTA, CDR2 FQGNSA. This CDR3 has 17 residues. CDR3 in DNA: TGTGCCAGCAGCTTAAGATCGGAGGGGCACTCAGGAAACACCATATATTTT. This gives the protein CASSLRSEGHSGNTIYF. Full variable domain (remainder filled in from reference TRBV7-2 and TRBJ1-3): GAGVSQSPSNKVTEKGKDVELRCDPISGHTALYWYRQSLGQGLEFLIYFQGNSAPDKSGLPSDRFSAERTGGSVSTLTIQRTQQEDSAVYLCASSLRSEGHSGNTIYFGEGSWLTVV.

The sample holds a few counts of this clone. The chain carries TRBV27 and TRBJ2-2; 7 bases map to TRBD1. The J segment lost 6 bases and the V segment lost 1 base, leaving 5 bases of the junction unmatched. CDR1 is MNHEY and CDR2 is SMNVEV in the germline V gene (reference sequence). The CDR3 covers 15 residues. CDR3 residues: CASSLWDSGPGELFF. In DNA, the CDR3 is TGTGCCAGCAGTTTATGGGACAGTGGTCCCGGGGAGCTGTTTTTT.

In this sample, this clone is medium-sized (0.01 to 0.1%). CDR3 DNA: TGTGCCAGCAGGGGAGGACAGACGCCCTACGAGCAGTACTTC. It yields the protein CASRGGQTPYEQYF. This chain links TRBV25-1 with TRBJ2-7; D possibly uses TRBD1 or TRBD2 (6 bases each). The CDR3 runs 14 residues. Germline CDR1 is MGHDK and CDR2 is SYGVNS. Trimming pared 6 bases from V and 2 bases from J, leaving 14 bases between.

This chain links TRBV4-1 with TRBJ2-5; 7 bases line up with TRBD2. V dropped 0 bases and J dropped 2; count of bases not matched to a gene: 9. CDR1 is MGHRA and CDR2 is YSYEKL in the germline V gene. The CDR3 is made up of 17 amino acids. The CDR3 loop reads CASSQDPSGAQQETQYF. In DNA form, the CDR3 reads TGCGCCAGCAGCCAAGATCCCAGCGGGGCCCAGCAAGAGACCCAGTACTTC.

This clone occurred a few times. The chain couples TRBV2 to TRBJ1-1, with D hard to call. Deletions cut 2 bases from V and 6 bases from J, with 7 bases between. CDR1 is SNHLY, CDR2 FYNNEI, per germline. This CDR3 is 12 amino acids long. CDR3 loop: CASSEIRPEAFF. CDR3 sequence (DNA): TGTGCCAGCAGTGAAATCCGGCCTGAAGCTTTCTTT.

The gene calls are TRBV6-5 and TRBJ2-7; perhaps TRBD2 as D (6 bases). This CDR3 is 13 amino acids long. The V gene lost 5 bases and the J gene lost 3 bases, with 11 bases spanning the gap. The germline gives CDR1 MNHEY, CDR2 SVGAGI. CDR3 protein: CASSPREDYEQYF. CDR3 nucleotides: TGTGCCAGCAGTCCCAGGGAGGACTACGAGCAGTACTTC.

This chain joins TRBV7-8 and TRBJ2-3; D tentatively fits TRBD1 or TRBD2 (5 bases each). Germline V gene data show CDR1 as SGHVS and CDR2 as FQNEAQ. This CDR3 has 16 amino acids. V dropped 5 bases and J dropped 2 bases, with 17 bases sitting between them. CDR3 amino acids: CASSILPGPFTDTQYF. The CDR3 DNA sequence: TGTGCCAGCAGCATTCTACCGGGACCTTTCACAGATACGCAGTATTTT.

The V and J genes are TRBV6-1 and TRBJ2-5, with D unresolved. The CDR3 sequence is 14 residues long. CDR1 MNHNS and CDR2 SASEGT come from the germline V gene. Deletions cut 3 bases from V and 6 bases from J, with 14 bases between. CDR3 in amino acids: CASSEGPASQTQYF. CDR3 in DNA: TGTGCCAGCAGTGAGGGCCCGGCGTCCCAGACCCAGTACTTC.